Presented here are 13 T cell receptor beta chains from one specimen sequenced in a study of cytomegalovirus exposure and HLA in healthy donors. The PCR had 60 Vbeta and 13 Jbeta primers. Assay: immunoSEQ multiplex PCR; the TCRdb copy retains only in-frame clones and omits some. The sample lists a few hundred thousand clones, around 65% occurring once. The source material was PBMCs. The receptor source for this set is a female donor in good health and CMV-seronegative.

The chain couples TRBV15 to TRBJ2-7; TRBD1 aligns across 8 bases. Trimming removed 1 base from V and 5 bases from J; junction bases left unmatched: 7. Germline-derived CDR1 and CDR2 are LNHNV and YYDKDF (reference sequence). The CDR3 is 15 residues long. As DNA, the CDR3 is TGTGCCACCAGCAGAGCTAGGACAGGGTCGGACGAGCAGTACTTC. Protein product: CATSRARTGSDEQYF.

The chain combines TRBV5-1 with TRBJ2-7; possibly TRBD2 for D (7 bases). Germline V CDR1 and CDR2: SGHRS, YFSETQ. The V and J ends lost 2 bases and 4 bases respectively, with 13 bases between them. This CDR3 has 14 residues. The CDR3 DNA sequence: TGCGCCAGCAGCTTCCCAGGGGAGGGATACGAGCAGTACTTC. It specifies CASSFPGEGYEQYF.

The chain joins TRBV6-1 to TRBJ1-1, with 7 positions matching TRBD1. CDR1 is MNHNS, CDR2 SASEGT, per germline. The V and J ends lost 4 bases and 11 bases, in that order; junction bases with no gene match: 7. The CDR3 sequence is 12 residues long. The DNA of the CDR3 is TGTGCCAGCAGTGCGACAGGGAAAGATGCTTTCTTT. Encoded protein: CASSATGKDAFF.

This CDR3 is CSVESGRGSDEQFF. CDR3 DNA: TGCAGCGTTGAAAGCGGGAGGGGGTCGGATGAGCAGTTCTTC. The V and J genes are TRBV29-1 and TRBJ2-1; 10 bases align to TRBD2. Germline-derived CDR1 and CDR2 are SQVTM and ANQGSEA. The length of the CDR3 is 14 residues. Germline trimming cut 2 bases from V and 8 bases from J; bases unmatched to any gene: 6.

This chain links TRBV7-2 with TRBJ2-7, with D possibly matching TRBD2 (5 bases). CDR1 is SGHTA, CDR2 FQGNSA, per germline. The V end was cut by 1 base, the J end by 2 bases, with 9 bases between. The CDR3 length is 14 residues. The CDR3, as DNA: TGTGCCAGCAGCTTAGTGGAGGCAGCCTACGAGCAGTACTTC. It yields the protein CASSLVEAAYEQYF.

The rearrangement uses TRBV6-5 and TRBJ1-5; D is unclear. V gave up 7 bases and J gave up 7 bases, with 14 bases separating them. CDR1 is MNHEY, CDR2 SVGAGI, per germline. The CDR3 sequence is 13 residues long. The CDR3 spells CASMWRVRQPQHF. The DNA of the CDR3 is TGTGCCAGCATGTGGAGGGTCCGACAGCCCCAGCATTTT.

This clone is a singleton in its sample. The V and J genes are TRBV5-1 and TRBJ2-2, with TRBD2 matching 11 bases. Germline values: CDR1 SGHRS, CDR2 YFSETQ. Losses at the gene ends were 3 bases for V and 3 bases for J; bases not matched to a gene: 4. CDR3 length: 16 residues. The DNA for the CDR3 is TGCGCCAGCAGCTCCTTAGCGGGAGGGGACACCGGGGAGCTGTTTTTT. This codes for CASSSLAGGDTGELFF.

CDR3 bases: TGTGCCACCAGCAGAGATCTGCAGGGAGGCTATGGCTACACCTTC. It translates to CATSRDLQGGYGYTF. V usage is TRBV15 and J usage is TRBJ1-2, with TRBD1 as a possible D gene (5 bases). The CDR3 is 15 residues long. Germline V gene lookup returns CDR1 LNHNV and CDR2 YYDKDF (reference sequence). V was pared by 0 bases and J by 4 bases, with 12 bases between.

The chain recombines TRBV12-5 with TRBJ2-3, with 9 bases identical to TRBD1. Losses at the gene ends were 4 bases for V and 1 base for J; bases not matched to a gene: 0. The CDR3 sequence is 14 residues long. Germline V gene data show CDR1 as LGHNT and CDR2 as FRNRAP. This CDR3 is CASGWDRGTDTQYF. The DNA of the CDR3 is TGTGCTAGTGGTTGGGACAGGGGCACAGATACGCAGTATTTT.

The chain employs TRBV6-4 and TRBJ2-1, with TRBD2 matching 9 bases. The V and J ends lost 2 bases and 6 bases, in that order; junction bases with no gene match: 8. This CDR3 is 16 amino acids long. The germline gives CDR1 MRHNA, CDR2 SNTAGT. This CDR3 is CASSDNLASGINEQFF. DNA for the CDR3: TGTGCCAGCAGTGACAATTTAGCTAGCGGGATCAATGAGCAGTTCTTC.

This clone occurred a few times. J is TRBJ1-2 and V is TRBV1. TRBV1 has pseudogene status. CDR3 length: 13 amino acids. CDR3 nucleotides: TGCACCAGCAGCAGGAGGACGAGGCGAGGCTACACCTTC. Protein: CTSSRRTRRGYTF.

This clone was seen a few times. V gene TRBV15 combines with J gene TRBJ2-1; D not certain. Germline CDR1 reads LNHNV; CDR2 reads YYDKDF (reference sequence). V was pared by 0 bases and J by 4 bases, with 10 bases between. CDR3 length: 15 amino acids. The CDR3 loop reads CATSRDRLFYNEQFF. Written as DNA, the CDR3 is TGTGCCACCAGCAGAGACCGACTGTTTTACAATGAGCAGTTCTTC.

V and J are TRBV30 and TRBJ1-1; weak D call: TRBD1 (5 bases). Germline V lookup: CDR1 GTSNPN, CDR2 SVGIG (reference sequence). The CDR3 consists of 10 residues. With 7 bases removed from V and 7 bases from J, the gap between germline ends came to 10 bases. CDR3 protein: CAFGTFEAFF. The CDR3 coding sequence is TGTGCCTTCGGGACTTTTGAAGCTTTCTTT.